These 9 T cell receptor beta chains share one sample of origin, sequenced in a study of blood T cell repertoires in COVID-19. The repertoire was sequenced with immunoSEQ multiplex PCR; TCRdb's copy has only in-frame clones and lacks some. Found here are over 250,000 clones, roughly 88% of them singletons; the top ten hold roughly a tenth. The sequencing sample was made of peripheral blood. The receptor source for this set is a woman in her seventies with COVID-19, enrolled during active disease.

This chain links TRBV28 with TRBJ1-4; the D is unclear. Trimming removed 5 bases from V and 0 bases from J, with 10 bases in between. The CDR3 spans 15 residues. Germline V gene lookup returns CDR1 MDHEN and CDR2 SYDVKM. CDR3 in amino acids: CASSLHRTTNEKLFF. For the CDR3, the DNA is TGTGCCAGCAGTCTCCACAGAACAACTAATGAAAAACTGTTTTTT.

The chain is built from TRBV30 and TRBJ1-1; no definite D call. The CDR3 totals 14 residues. The V gene lost 3 bases and the J gene lost 4 bases, with 15 bases spanning the gap. Per the germline V gene, CDR1 is GTSNPN and CDR2 is SVGIG (reference sequence). The chain's CDR3 is CAWSARSPVTEAFF. CDR3 in DNA: TGTGCCTGGAGCGCCCGGTCCCCGGTCACTGAAGCTTTCTTT.

As for this clone: Sequence at one end of the junction differs from germline and may be a read error. The chain joins TRBV7-8 to TRBJ2-7, with 8 bases fitting TRBD2. The CDR3 sequence is 13 residues long. Germline CDR1 and CDR2: SGHVS and FQNEAQ. The CDR3 coding sequence is TGTGCCAGCAGCTTAAAGCCTAGCGGGTTTTTAGTTTTC. Amino acids: CASSLKPSGFLVF.

The V and J genes are TRBV28 and TRBJ2-1; tentatively, D is TRBD2 (6 bases). The V and J ends lost 2 bases and 15 bases respectively, with 14 bases between them. The CDR3 is 12 residues long. The V gene's germline CDR1 is MDHEN and CDR2 SYDVKM. The CDR3 DNA reads as TGTGCCAGCAGTTTAAGGACTATCTCCCCGTTCTTC. It codes for CASSLRTISPFF.

V and J are TRBV19 and TRBJ2-1; D gene ambiguous. With 3 bases removed from V and 6 bases from J, the gap between germline ends came to 15 bases. This CDR3 has 15 residues. Germline V lookup: CDR1 LNHDA, CDR2 SQIVND (reference sequence). The CDR3 region has the DNA TGTGCCAGTAGTATTGGAGACTCCTCGGGCAATGAGCAGTTCTTC. Translated, it gives CASSIGDSSGNEQFF.

The rearrangement joins TRBV6-5 to TRBJ2-5; TRBD2 matches at 13 bases. V shed 7 bases and J 4 bases; nucleotides not matched to a gene: 3. CDR3 length equals 14 residues. The germline CDR1 and CDR2 sequences are MNHEY and SVGAGI. Written as DNA, the CDR3 is TGTGCCAGCACCGGACTAGCGGGAGTAGAGACCCAGTACTTC. Its translation: CASTGLAGVETQYF.

The table lists this clone with a count of one. The genes are TRBV10-3 and TRBJ1-5; TRBD1 aligns across 8 bases. The CDR3 sequence is 14 residues long. The V segment lost 6 bases and the J segment 5 bases; nucleotides outside the gene matches: 6. Germline V gene lookup returns CDR1 ENHRY and CDR2 SYGVKD. The CDR3 DNA follows: TGTGCCATCAGAAGGACAGGGAATGATCAGCCCCAGCATTTT. Its translation is CAIRRTGNDQPQHF.

This chain joins TRBV11-3 and TRBJ2-1; the match to TRBD2 covers 11 bases. In germline, CDR1 is SGHNT, CDR2 YENEEA. J was trimmed by 5 bases and V by 4 bases; bases with no gene match: 7. This CDR3 has 16 residues. The DNA for the CDR3 is TGTGCCAGCAGCTCACCCACTAGCGGGAGACACAATGAGCAGTTCTTC. Encoded protein: CASSSPTSGRHNEQFF.

The table lists this clone with a count of one. V usage is TRBV25-1 and J usage is TRBJ1-5, with a tentative D call TRBD1 (5 bases). The CDR3 has 14 amino acids. Trimming left V 5 bases short and J 3 bases short, with 11 bases between. The V gene's germline CDR1 is MGHDK and CDR2 SYGVNS. CDR3 loop: CASSLGRVNQPQHF. The CDR3, as DNA: TGTGCCAGCAGTCTAGGCAGGGTCAATCAGCCCCAGCATTTT. The entire variable domain, with the rest obtained from reference TRBV25-1 and TRBJ1-5, is as follows: EADIYQTPRYLVIGTGKKITLECSQTMGHDKMYWYQQDPGMELHLIHYSYGVNSTEKGDLSSESTVSRIRTEHFPLTLESARPSHTSQYLCASSLGRVNQPQHFGDGTRLSIL.